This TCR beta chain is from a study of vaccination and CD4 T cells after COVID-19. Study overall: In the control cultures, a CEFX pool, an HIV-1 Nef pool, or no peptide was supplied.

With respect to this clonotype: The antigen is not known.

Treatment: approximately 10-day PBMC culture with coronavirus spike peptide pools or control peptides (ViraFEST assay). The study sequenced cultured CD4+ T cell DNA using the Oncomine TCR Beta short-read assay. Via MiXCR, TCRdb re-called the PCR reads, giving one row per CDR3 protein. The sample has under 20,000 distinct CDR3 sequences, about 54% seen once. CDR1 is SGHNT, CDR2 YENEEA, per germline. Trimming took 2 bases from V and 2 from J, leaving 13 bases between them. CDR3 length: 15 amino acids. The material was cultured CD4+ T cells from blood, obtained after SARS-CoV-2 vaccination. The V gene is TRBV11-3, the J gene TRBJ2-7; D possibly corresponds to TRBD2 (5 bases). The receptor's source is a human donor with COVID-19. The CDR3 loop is CASSLFSGKPYEQYF. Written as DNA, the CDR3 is TGTGCCAGCAGCTTATTTTCCGGGAAGCCCTACGAGCAGTACTTC.